This record looks at one T cell receptor (beta chain) sequence and its context. The sample originates from a study of blood T cells in healthy people across ages. The wider study: Through template switching, about one barcoded beta molecule was captured per two T cells, as measured in model experiments.

Alongside a J-beta primer mix, a sample-barcoded 5' primer served in a second PCR lasting roughly 7 to 11 cycles. MiXCR, applied by TCRdb to the 5' RACE reads, yields one record per CDR3 protein. Of over a million distinct CDR3 sequences in the sample, approximately 63% are singletons; the top ten hold 6.5% to 8.5%. Sample: blood. This clonotype originated in a man aged 18 to 30 in good health.

As DNA, the CDR3 is TGTGCCAGCAGTTACCAGGCAGCTAGCGATGAGCAGTTCTTC. This gives the protein CASSYQAASDEQFF. J is TRBJ2-1 and V is TRBV6-2 or TRBV6-3; possibly TRBD2 for D (6 bases). Trimming cost V 2 bases and J 8 bases, with 13 bases left between them. CDR1 is MNHEY, CDR2 SVGEGT, per germline. CDR3 length equals 14 residues.